A selection of T cell receptor beta chains follows, all from one sample in a study of brain T cells in children with intractable seizures. Sequenced by immunoSEQ multiplex PCR; TCRdb stores in-frame clones only, minus some. The table has hundreds of thousands of clones, approximately 93% seen once. The sample in question was peripheral blood, obtained 5 to 6 months after surgery. All receptors come from a boy under two years old with tuberous sclerosis and intractable seizures. The CDR3 runs from the conserved cysteine through the conserved F or W. The D gene is left open where the match is weak. The size of a clone is reported for some rows only, either as once, few or many, or as a class for expanded clones.

>TRBJ2-3|once|TRBD1|TRBV7-9
TGTGCCAGCAGCTTATATATTTGGGACAGGGGTTTTACAGATACGCAGTATTTT
CASSLYIWDRGFTDTQYF
>TRBJ2-1|.|.|TRBV11-1
TGTGCCAGCAGCTTGTTAGGCAGCTCCTACAATGAGCAGTTCTTC
CASSLLGSSYNEQFF
>TRBJ2-2|.|TRBD2|TRBV18
TGTGCCAGCTCAGACGGGAGGGCGAACACCGGGGAGCTGTTTTTT
CASSDGRANTGELFF
>TRBJ2-2|.|.|TRBV30
TGTGCCTGTCGGGGGTCCGGGGAGCTGTTTTTT
CACRGSGELFF
>TRBJ1-2|.|.|TRBV9
TGTGCCAGCAGCGCGGCTTCCGGGGTCAACTATGGCTACACCTTC
CASSAASGVNYGYTF
>TRBJ1-2|.|.|TRBV7-9
TGTGCCAGCAGCTTAACAGGGAACGGTGGCTACACCTTC
CASSLTGNGGYTF
>TRBJ1-5|.|TRBD1|TRBV3-1/TRBV3-2
TGTGCCAGCAGCCAAGGACCAGGGGGCGGGAGTGGGCCCCAGCATTTT
CASSQGPGGGSGPQHF
>TRBJ1-1|few|.|TRBV9
TGTGCCAGCAGCGTAGATCTGAACACTGAAGCTTTCTTT
CASSVDLNTEAFF
>TRBJ1-2|.|TRBD1|TRBV5-1
TGCGCCAGCAGCCCGAGACAGGGGGCGGGTAACTATGGCTACACCTTC
CASSPRQGAGNYGYTF
>TRBJ2-3|.|TRBD2|TRBV14
TGTGCCAGCAGCCGCACTAGCGGGGCAACAGATACGCAGTATTTT
CASSRTSGATDTQYF
>TRBJ2-5|few|.|TRBV4-2
TGTGCCAGCAGCCTTCACATCCCTAACGCGGACCCCGCTAAAGAGACCCAGTACTTC
CASSLHIPNADPAKETQYF
>TRBJ2-4|.|TRBD2|TRBV7-8
TGTGCCAGCAGCTTATTGTCGTTAGGGCGGGGGGGCCACAAAAACATTCAGTACTTC
CASSLLSLGRGGHKNIQYF
>TRBJ1-1|.|.|TRBV27
TGTGCCAGCAGTAAACAGTTGCTGAGCACTGAAGCTTTCTTT
CASSKQLLSTEAFF
>TRBJ2-3|.|TRBD2|TRBV7-2
TGTGCCAGCAGCTTAAGTTTATTAGCGGGGGGGACAGATACGCAGTATTTT
CASSLSLLAGGTDTQYF
>TRBJ2-3|.|.|TRBV29-1
TGCAGCGTTGCGAGCCGACCGAAGGATACGCAGTATTTT
CSVASRPKDTQYF
>TRBJ2-7|.|.|TRBV5-4
TGTGCCAGCAGCTTGGAACCAAGTTCGGGCTACGAGCAGTACTTC
CASSLEPSSGYEQYF
>TRBJ1-1|.|.|TRBV2
TGTGCCAGCAGTGAACCGAACACTGAAGCTTTCTTT
CASSEPNTEAFF
>TRBJ1-4|once|.|TRBV30
TGTGCCTGGAGGGATGGGACGAATCAAAAACTGTTTTTT
CAWRDGTNQKLFF
>TRBJ2-7|.|.|TRBV14
TGTGCCAGCAGCCAAGCCCTTATGGCGGTCTCCTACGAGCAGTACTTC
CASSQALMAVSYEQYF
>TRBJ1-5|.|.|TRBV28
TGTGCCAGCAGCCCTGGGATCGACGTCCGTCAGCCCCAGCATTTT
CASSPGIDVRQPQHF
>TRBJ1-6|few|TRBD1|TRBV9
TGTGCCAGCAGCGTAGGGACAGGGAATTTCCTCCCCCTCCACTTT
CASSVGTGNFLPLHF
>TRBJ2-7|.|.|TRBV29-1
TGCAGCGTTGAAGATCTTCGGGGACCCGAGCAGTACTTC
CSVEDLRGPEQYF
>TRBJ2-5|.|.|TRBV6-5
TGTGCCAGCAGTTACCGCGGGGGCCTCCAAGAGACCCAGTACTTC
CASSYRGGLQETQYF
>TRBJ2-2|.|TRBD2|TRBV27
TGTGCCAGCAAATGGACTAGCGGGAGTACCGGGGAGCTGTTTTTT
CASKWTSGSTGELFF
>TRBJ2-2|.|.|TRBV4-1
TGCGCCAGCAGCAACCAAGCAGGGGAGGTTGGTGGGGAGCTGTTTTTT
CASSNQAGEVGGELFF
>TRBJ1-2|.|.|TRBV12-3/TRBV12-4
TGTGCCAGCAGTTCCAGGGAGAAGTATGGCTACACCTTC
CASSSREKYGYTF